A selection of T cell receptor beta chains follows, all from one sample in a study of blood T cell repertoires in COVID-19. Repertoires were generated with immunoSEQ multiplex PCR, while TCRdb's copy carries only in-frame clones and drops some. The sample lists over 60,000 clones, around 85% seen once, with about 40% in the top ten. The sample was peripheral blood. The receptors originated from a woman aged 80 or over with active or convalescent COVID-19. Each CDR3 is given with its conserved first and last residue. A D gene is named only where the DNA matches it firmly. A row's size may be missing; if present it is once, few, many or a size class.

clone size: -
V gene: TRBV7-2
D gene: -
J gene: TRBJ2-3
CDR3 DNA: TGTGCCAGCAGGGAAAGCGGGTTTCCAGATACGCAGTATTTT
CDR3 protein: CASRESGFPDTQYF

clone size: -
V gene: TRBV18
D gene: TRBD1
J gene: TRBJ2-1
CDR3 DNA: TGTGCCAGCTCACGACAGGGGGCGCCAACCGAGCAGTTCTTC
CDR3 protein: CASSRQGAPTEQFF

clone size: -
V gene: TRBV7-2
D gene: TRBD1
J gene: TRBJ2-1
CDR3 DNA: TGTGCCAGCAGCCCGACAGGGTATTCCTACAATGAGCAGTTCTTC
CDR3 protein: CASSPTGYSYNEQFF

clone size: -
V gene: TRBV30
D gene: -
J gene: TRBJ1-1
CDR3 DNA: TGTGCCTGGAACAGGGAAATTGGTGAAGCTTTCTTT
CDR3 protein: CAWNREIGEAFF

clone size: -
V gene: TRBV30
D gene: -
J gene: TRBJ1-5
CDR3 DNA: TGTGCCTGGAGTGGGGGCCCCAGCCATCTTAGCAATCAGCCCCAGCATTTT
CDR3 protein: CAWSGGPSHLSNQPQHF

clone size: -
V gene: TRBV19
D gene: -
J gene: TRBJ1-3
CDR3 DNA: TGTGCCAGTAGCCCGGGTCCCACCATAAACACCATATATTTT
CDR3 protein: CASSPGPTINTIYF

clone size: -
V gene: TRBV6-2/TRBV6-3
D gene: TRBD2
J gene: TRBJ2-5
CDR3 DNA: TGTGCCAGCAGTTACTCGATCGGCCTAGCGGGCCTTAACCAAGAGACCCAGTACTTC
CDR3 protein: CASSYSIGLAGLNQETQYF

clone size: -
V gene: TRBV27
D gene: -
J gene: TRBJ1-1
CDR3 DNA: TGTGCCAGCAGTTTACCGGGAGGCACTGAAGCTTTCTTT
CDR3 protein: CASSLPGGTEAFF

clone size: few
V gene: TRBV7-9
D gene: TRBD2
J gene: TRBJ2-4
CDR3 DNA: TGTGCCAGCAGCTGGACTAATAGCGGGGATAAGTACTTC
CDR3 protein: CASSWTNSGDKYF

clone size: -
V gene: TRBV9
D gene: TRBD2
J gene: TRBJ2-5
CDR3 DNA: TGTGCCAGCAGCCCCGGGACTAGCGGGGGGGATCTGGAGACCCAGTACTTC
CDR3 protein: CASSPGTSGGDLETQYF

clone size: -
V gene: TRBV14
D gene: -
J gene: TRBJ2-3
CDR3 DNA: TGTGCCAGCAGCCAAGACAGGGAATGGGGCACAGATACGCAGTATTTT
CDR3 protein: CASSQDREWGTDTQYF

clone size: -
V gene: TRBV7-9
D gene: TRBD2
J gene: TRBJ2-5
CDR3 DNA: TGTGCCAGCACCCTTCGGGGGGAGGCTCAAGAGACCCAGTACTTC
CDR3 protein: CASTLRGEAQETQYF

clone size: -
V gene: TRBV6-5
D gene: TRBD1
J gene: TRBJ1-2
CDR3 DNA: TGTGCCAGCACAACCCGGGACAGGGAAGGCTATGGCTACACCTTC
CDR3 protein: CASTTRDREGYGYTF

clone size: -
V gene: TRBV7-8
D gene: TRBD1
J gene: TRBJ2-1
CDR3 DNA: TGTGCCAGCAGCTTTCAATTCAGGGGGCAGGGTGAGCAGTTCTTC
CDR3 protein: CASSFQFRGQGEQFF

clone size: -
V gene: TRBV6-6
D gene: TRBD2
J gene: TRBJ2-1
CDR3 DNA: TGTGCCAGCAGTTACGCCGGGACTAGCCAGAATGAGCAGTTCTTC
CDR3 protein: CASSYAGTSQNEQFF

clone size: -
V gene: TRBV18
D gene: TRBD1
J gene: TRBJ2-7
CDR3 DNA: TGTGCCAGCTCACCACGCCGGCCGGGACAGGGGCCGTACGAGCAGTACTTC
CDR3 protein: CASSPRRPGQGPYEQYF

clone size: -
V gene: TRBV9
D gene: TRBD1
J gene: TRBJ2-1
CDR3 DNA: TGTGCCAGCAGCGAGTCAGGGGACAGTTTTTACAATGAGCAGTTCTTC
CDR3 protein: CASSESGDSFYNEQFF

clone size: few
V gene: TRBV19
D gene: -
J gene: TRBJ1-1
CDR3 DNA: TGTGCCAGTAGTAGAGCAAGGGAGATTGGTGAAGCTTTCTTT
CDR3 protein: CASSRAREIGEAFF

clone size: -
V gene: TRBV7-9
D gene: -
J gene: TRBJ1-2
CDR3 DNA: TGTGCCAGCAGCTTAACAGGGCGTGGATACACCTTC
CDR3 protein: CASSLTGRGYTF

clone size: -
V gene: TRBV5-8
D gene: TRBD1
J gene: TRBJ2-7
CDR3 DNA: TGTGCCAGCAGCGGGGACAGCCTTTTCCCCTACGAGCAGTACTTC
CDR3 protein: CASSGDSLFPYEQYF

clone size: -
V gene: TRBV6-5
D gene: TRBD1
J gene: TRBJ2-1
CDR3 DNA: TGTGCCAGCAGTCAACCGGGACAGGTACTCAATGAGCAGTTCTTC
CDR3 protein: CASSQPGQVLNEQFF

clone size: -
V gene: TRBV7-2
D gene: -
J gene: TRBJ1-6
CDR3 DNA: TGTGCCAGCAGCTTAGCGGGGGACAAAAAGAATTCACCCCTCCACTTT
CDR3 protein: CASSLAGDKKNSPLHF

clone size: -
V gene: TRBV19
D gene: TRBD1
J gene: TRBJ1-4
CDR3 DNA: TGTGCCAGTAGTATGAGGACAGGGGGCGGAGAAAAACTGTTTTTT
CDR3 protein: CASSMRTGGGEKLFF

clone size: -
V gene: TRBV2
D gene: -
J gene: TRBJ2-4
CDR3 DNA: TGTGCCAGCAGTGAAGCCCTCAGGGGAGACATTCAGTACTTC
CDR3 protein: CASSEALRGDIQYF

clone size: -
V gene: TRBV5-1
D gene: TRBD2
J gene: TRBJ2-3
CDR3 DNA: TGCGCCAGCAGCTTCGGGGGGTTCCGCGGACGCACAGATACGCAGTATTTT
CDR3 protein: CASSFGGFRGRTDTQYF